A single TCR beta chain is shown here with its context. Its antigen remains unknown. These data are taken from a study of blood T cells in healthy people across ages. Study outcomes and limitations: There were more naive CD4+ cells and higher diversity in long-lived donors than in aged donors.

Germline V gene data show CDR1 as DFQATT and CDR2 as SNEGSKA (reference sequence). The V end was cut by 4 bases, the J end by 5 bases, with 14 bases between. This CDR3 spans 13 amino acids. It was with a sample-barcoded 5' primer and a J-beta primer mix that a second PCR of roughly 7 to 11 cycles was run. MiXCR was run by TCRdb on the 5' RACE reads, yielding one entry per CDR3 protein. The sample consists of 760,000 or so distinct CDR3 sequences, around a quarter of them appearing once. The same sample was also used in a study of T cells of mothers and their children.

Sample: blood. The rearrangement uses TRBV20-1 and TRBJ2-5; D may correspond to TRBD1 or TRBD2 (5 bases each). The sequence was obtained from a boy younger than 18 in good health. The CDR3 DNA reads TGCAGTGCTATACGGGGCCCGGGGGAGACCCAGTACTTC. This codes for CSAIRGPGETQYF.